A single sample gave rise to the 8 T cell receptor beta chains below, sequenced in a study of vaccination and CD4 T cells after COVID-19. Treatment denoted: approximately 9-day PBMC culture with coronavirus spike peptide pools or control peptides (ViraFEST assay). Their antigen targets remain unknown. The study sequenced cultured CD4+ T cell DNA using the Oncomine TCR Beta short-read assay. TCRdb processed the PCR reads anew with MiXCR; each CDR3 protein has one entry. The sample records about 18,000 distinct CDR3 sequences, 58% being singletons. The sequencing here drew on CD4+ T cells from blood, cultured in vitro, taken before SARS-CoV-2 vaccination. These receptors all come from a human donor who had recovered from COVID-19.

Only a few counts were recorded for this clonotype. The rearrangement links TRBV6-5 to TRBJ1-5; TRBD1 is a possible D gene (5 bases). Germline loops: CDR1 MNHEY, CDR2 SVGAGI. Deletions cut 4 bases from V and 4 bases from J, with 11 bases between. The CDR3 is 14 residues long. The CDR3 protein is CASSSGSRNQPQHF. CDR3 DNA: TGTGCCAGCAGTTCAGGGAGTCGAAATCAGCCCCAGCATTTT.

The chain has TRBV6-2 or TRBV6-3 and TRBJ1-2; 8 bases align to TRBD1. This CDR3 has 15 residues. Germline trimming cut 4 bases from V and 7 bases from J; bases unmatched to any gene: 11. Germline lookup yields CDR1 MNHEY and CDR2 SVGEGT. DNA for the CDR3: TGTGCCAGCAGTTCGGACTGGACAGGGCGTCTTGGCTACACCTTC. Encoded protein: CASSSDWTGRLGYTF.

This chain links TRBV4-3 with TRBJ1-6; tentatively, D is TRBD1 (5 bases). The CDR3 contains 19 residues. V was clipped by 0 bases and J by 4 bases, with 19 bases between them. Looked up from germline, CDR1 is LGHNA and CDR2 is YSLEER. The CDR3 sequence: CASSQEFKGPETYNSPLHF. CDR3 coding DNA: TGCGCCAGCAGCCAAGAGTTTAAGGGACCCGAAACATATAATTCACCCCTCCACTTT.

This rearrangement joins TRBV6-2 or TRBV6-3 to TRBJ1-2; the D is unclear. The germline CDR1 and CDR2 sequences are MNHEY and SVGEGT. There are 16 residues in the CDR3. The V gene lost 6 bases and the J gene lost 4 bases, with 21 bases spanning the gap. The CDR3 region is CASRPPEGRRGYGYTF. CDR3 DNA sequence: TGTGCCAGCAGACCCCCGGAGGGCCGGCGCGGCTATGGCTACACCTTC.

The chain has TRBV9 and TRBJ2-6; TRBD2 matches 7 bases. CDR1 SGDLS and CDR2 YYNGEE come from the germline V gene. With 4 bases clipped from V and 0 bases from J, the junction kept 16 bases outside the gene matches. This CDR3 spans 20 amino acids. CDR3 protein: CASSTSGGRAPRSGANVLTF. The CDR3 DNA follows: TGTGCCAGCAGCACCTCGGGAGGACGGGCTCCCCGCTCTGGGGCCAACGTCCTGACTTTC.

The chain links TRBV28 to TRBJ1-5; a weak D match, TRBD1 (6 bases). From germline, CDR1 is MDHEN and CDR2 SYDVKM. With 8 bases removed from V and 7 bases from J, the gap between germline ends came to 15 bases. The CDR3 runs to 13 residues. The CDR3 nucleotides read TGTGCCAGCCTCGCGGGGGCTTCGCAGCCCCAGCATTTT. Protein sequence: CASLAGASQPQHF.

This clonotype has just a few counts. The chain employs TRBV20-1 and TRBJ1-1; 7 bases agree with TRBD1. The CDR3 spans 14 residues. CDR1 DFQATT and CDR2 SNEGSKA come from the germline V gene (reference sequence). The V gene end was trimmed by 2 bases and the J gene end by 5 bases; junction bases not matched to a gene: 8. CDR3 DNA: TGCAGTGCTAGAAAAACAGGGGTACGGACTGAAGCTTTCTTT. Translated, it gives CSARKTGVRTEAFF.

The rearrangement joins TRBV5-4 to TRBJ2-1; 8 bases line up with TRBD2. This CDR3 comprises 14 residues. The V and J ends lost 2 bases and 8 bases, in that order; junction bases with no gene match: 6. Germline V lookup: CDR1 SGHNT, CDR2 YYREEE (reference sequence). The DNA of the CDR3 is TGTGCCAGCAGCTTCGAAGGACTAGCCCATGAGCAGTTCTTC. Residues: CASSFEGLAHEQFF.